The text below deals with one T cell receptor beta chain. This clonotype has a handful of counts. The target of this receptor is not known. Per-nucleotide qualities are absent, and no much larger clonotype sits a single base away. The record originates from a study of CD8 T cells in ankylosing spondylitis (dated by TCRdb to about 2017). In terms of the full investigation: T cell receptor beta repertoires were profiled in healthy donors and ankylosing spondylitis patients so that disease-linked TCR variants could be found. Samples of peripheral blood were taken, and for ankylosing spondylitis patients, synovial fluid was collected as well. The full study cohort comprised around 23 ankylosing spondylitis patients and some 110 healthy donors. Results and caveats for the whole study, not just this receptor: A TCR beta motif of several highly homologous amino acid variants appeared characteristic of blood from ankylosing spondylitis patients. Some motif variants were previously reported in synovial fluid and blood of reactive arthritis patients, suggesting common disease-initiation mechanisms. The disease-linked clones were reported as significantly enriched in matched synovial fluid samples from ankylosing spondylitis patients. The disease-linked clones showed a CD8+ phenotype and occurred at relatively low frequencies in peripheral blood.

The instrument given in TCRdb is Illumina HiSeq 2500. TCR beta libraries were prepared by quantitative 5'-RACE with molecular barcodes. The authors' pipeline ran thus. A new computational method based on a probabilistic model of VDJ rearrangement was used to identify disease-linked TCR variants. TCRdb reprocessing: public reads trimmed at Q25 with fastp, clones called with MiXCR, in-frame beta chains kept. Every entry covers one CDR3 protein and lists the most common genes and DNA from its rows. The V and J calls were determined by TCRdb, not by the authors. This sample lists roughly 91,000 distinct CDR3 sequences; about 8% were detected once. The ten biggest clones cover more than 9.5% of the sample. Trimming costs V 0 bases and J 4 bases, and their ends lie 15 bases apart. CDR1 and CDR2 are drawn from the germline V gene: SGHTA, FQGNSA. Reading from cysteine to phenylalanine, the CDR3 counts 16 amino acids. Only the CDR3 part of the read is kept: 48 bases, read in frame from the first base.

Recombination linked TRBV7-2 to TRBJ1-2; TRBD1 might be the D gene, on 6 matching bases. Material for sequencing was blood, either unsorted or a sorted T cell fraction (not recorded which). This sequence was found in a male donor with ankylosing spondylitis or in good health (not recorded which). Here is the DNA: TGTGCCAGCAGCTTAGCCGGAACAGGGCTAGTCTATGGCTACACCTTC. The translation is CASSLAGTGLVYGYTF.